This passage covers 20 T cell receptor beta chains from one sample sequenced in a study of CD8 T cells in ankylosing spondylitis. Study-level findings and limits: Apparently characteristic of ankylosing spondylitis blood was a TCR beta motif (about eight highly homologous variants).

Their antigen targets remain unknown. MiXCR, applied by TCRdb to the 5' RACE reads, yields one record per CDR3 protein. Of hundreds of thousands of distinct CDR3 sequences listed, roughly an eighth are singletons. The sample comprised blood, either unsorted or a sorted T cell fraction (not recorded which). These TCRs come from a male donor with ankylosing spondylitis.

This clonotype was seen a handful of times. This rearrangement joins TRBV4-1 to TRBJ1-2, with D unclear. This CDR3 is 14 amino acids long. The V gene lost 0 bases and the J gene lost 7 bases, with 12 bases spanning the gap. In germline, CDR1 is MGHRA, CDR2 YSYEKL. DNA for the CDR3: TGCGCCAGCAGCCAAGATCCTCCTCAGTCTGGCTACACCTTC. It specifies CASSQDPPQSGYTF.

The V and J genes are TRBV5-1 and TRBJ1-2; 12 nucleotides agree with TRBD1. V lost 4 bases to trimming and J lost 8 bases; unmatched junction nucleotides: 6. Germline V gene lookup returns CDR1 SGHRS and CDR2 YFSETQ. There are 14 residues in the CDR3. The CDR3 protein is CASSPGQGAEGYTF. The CDR3 region has the DNA TGCGCCAGCAGCCCGGGACAGGGGGCAGAAGGCTACACCTTC.

This clonotype was counted at least ten times. The chain is built from TRBV29-1 and TRBJ1-1; a possible D gene is TRBD1 (6 bases). Trimming removed 7 bases from V and 5 bases from J, with 14 bases in between. CDR1 is SQVTM and CDR2 is ANQGSEA in the germline V gene. CDR3 length: 12 amino acids. The CDR3: CSAIRGSTEAFF. In nucleotides, the CDR3 is TGCAGCGCCATCAGGGGATCGACTGAAGCTTTCTTT. The variable domain in full, with the rest retrieved from reference TRBV29-1 and TRBJ1-1, is SAVISQKPSRDICQRGTSLTIQCQVDSQVTMMFWYRQQPGQSLTLIATANQGSEATYESGFVIDKFPISRPNLTFSTLTVSNMSPEDSSIYLCSAIRGSTEAFFGQGTRLTVV.

This clonotype was counted many times. The CDR3 region is CAISETDSGANVLTF. The CDR3 DNA reads as TGTGCCATCAGTGAGACAGACTCTGGGGCCAACGTCCTGACTTTC. This rearrangement joins TRBV10-3 to TRBJ2-6; D is undetermined. The CDR3 has 15 amino acids. The germline V and J ends were trimmed by 2 bases and 0 bases, with 5 bases remaining between them. From germline, CDR1 is ENHRY and CDR2 SYGVKD.

The CDR3 DNA sequence: TGCGCCAGCAGCTTCTGGGGCCGGACAGATACGCAGTATTTT. It translates to CASSFWGRTDTQYF. The chain recombines TRBV5-1 with TRBJ2-3; D may be TRBD1 (5 bases). This CDR3 region has 14 residues. Trimming shortened V by 2 bases and J by 3 bases, and 10 bases separated the two germline ends. Per the germline V gene, CDR1 is SGHRS and CDR2 is YFSETQ.

J is TRBJ2-2 and V is TRBV5-6; the D gene is possibly TRBD2 (6 bases). The CDR3 loop spans 15 amino acids. Germline lookup yields CDR1 SGHDT and CDR2 YYEEEE. V was clipped by 6 bases and J by 5 bases, with 17 bases between them. For the CDR3, the DNA is TGTGCCAGCACCGACATCGCAGGGAGGACCGGGGAGCTGTTTTTT. Translation: CASTDIAGRTGELFF. The whole variable domain, filled in from reference TRBV5-6 and TRBJ2-2, reads DAGVTQSPTHLIKTRGQQVTLRCSPKSGHDTVSWYQQALGQGPQFIFQYYEEEERQRGNFPDRFSGHQFPNYSSELNVNALLLGDSALYLCASTDIAGRTGELFFGEGSRLTVL.

This clonotype was counted only a few times. The CDR3 here is CASSLDATHQETQYF. The CDR3 nucleotides read TGTGCCAGCAGCTTGGATGCCACACACCAAGAGACCCAGTACTTC. The chain has TRBV5-4 and TRBJ2-5; D unresolved. V was cut by 0 bases and J by 0 bases, with 9 bases left in between. Germline V gene sequence: CDR1 SGHNT, CDR2 YYREEE (reference sequence). The CDR3 runs to 15 residues.

This chain connects TRBV20-1 to TRBJ2-1, with TRBD1 matching 7 bases. This CDR3 spans 16 amino acids. After removal of 2 bases from V and 3 bases from J, the junction contained 10 bases not matched to a gene. The germline CDR1 and CDR2 sequences are DFQATT and SNEGSKA (reference sequence). For the CDR3, the DNA is TGCAGTGCTAGATCTTATTTAGGGGGCGGCTACAATGAGCAGTTCTTC. Residues: CSARSYLGGGYNEQFF.

This clonotype was seen only a few times. The chain recombines TRBV12-3 or TRBV12-4 with TRBJ2-4, with a tentative D call TRBD1 (6 bases). CDR3 length: 16 residues. The V end lost 6 bases, the J end lost 0 bases, and 15 bases lay between the germline ends. The CDR3 protein is CASSSGDTLAKNIQYF. Here the CDR3 DNA reads TGTGCCAGCAGCTCAGGGGACACATTAGCCAAAAACATTCAGTACTTC.

The chain couples TRBV5-5 to TRBJ2-7; possibly TRBD2 for D (6 bases). The CDR3 totals 15 residues. CDR1 is SGHKS and CDR2 is YYEKEE in the germline V gene (reference sequence). V was pared by 0 bases and J by 6 bases, with 16 bases between. In DNA, the CDR3 is TGTGCCAGCAGCTTGGTGGACGGGGGTTTTAGCGAGCAGTACGTC. Translating gives CASSLVDGGFSEQYV.

This clonotype was found a few times. The gene calls are TRBV27 and TRBJ2-5; the match to TRBD2 covers 12 bases. This CDR3 has 13 amino acids. V was pared by 7 bases and J by 4 bases, with 1 base of the junction left unmatched. Germline V lookup: CDR1 MNHEY, CDR2 SMNVEV (reference sequence). CDR3 DNA sequence: TGTGCCAGCACTAGCGGGAGGGGAGAGACCCAGTACTTC. Encoded protein: CASTSGRGETQYF.

This clonotype has more than one count but fewer than ten. The chain is built from TRBV12-3 or TRBV12-4 and TRBJ2-3, with D maybe TRBD2 (5 bases). This CDR3 is 15 amino acids long. Trimming removed 1 base from V and 2 bases from J, with 10 bases in between. CDR3 in amino acids: CASSLGLAPTDTQYF. The CDR3 nucleotides read TGTGCCAGCAGTTTAGGGCTAGCCCCCACAGATACGCAGTATTTT.

The chain links TRBV4-1 to TRBJ2-1, with 8 bases aligning to TRBD2. The CDR3 length is 15 residues. CDR1 and CDR2 (germline): MGHRA, YSYEKL. V was pared by 2 bases and J by 6 bases, with 6 bases of the junction left unmatched. Here the CDR3 DNA reads TGCGCCAGCAGCCAAAGCAGACGGGGGGGCAATGAGCAGTTCTTC. It translates to CASSQSRRGGNEQFF.

The V gene is TRBV7-2, the J gene TRBJ2-3, with 9 bases aligning to TRBD1. The CDR3 totals 14 residues. Germline V gives CDR1 SGHTA, CDR2 FQGNSA. Losses at the gene ends were 3 bases for V and 10 bases for J; bases not matched to a gene: 8. The CDR3 region has the DNA TGTGCCAGCAGCTTCAGAGACAGGGGGAGGGCGCAGTATTTT. It is translated as CASSFRDRGRAQYF. The full variable domain, with the rest looked up from reference TRBV7-2 and TRBJ2-3, is GAGVSQSPSNKVTEKGKDVELRCDPISGHTALYWYRQSLGQGLEFLIYFQGNSAPDKSGLPSDRFSAERTGGSVSTLTIQRTQQEDSAVYLCASSFRDRGRAQYFGPGTRLTVL.

The J gene is TRBJ2-1, the V gene TRBV3-1; TRBD2 matches at 8 bases. Per the germline V gene, CDR1 is LGHDT and CDR2 is YNNKEL (reference sequence). Unmatched junction bases numbered 14, after V lost 0 bases and J lost 10 bases. The length of the CDR3 is 17 residues. The CDR3: CASSQEGLVGRAREQFF. CDR3 nucleotides: TGTGCCAGCAGCCAAGAAGGGCTTGTCGGGAGGGCCCGCGAGCAGTTCTTC.

This clonotype was seen only a few times. The rearrangement joins TRBV3-1 to TRBJ2-1; possibly TRBD1 or TRBD2 for D (5 bases each). Trimming stripped 6 bases from V and 1 base from J, with 19 bases between. The germline V gene has CDR1 LGHDT and CDR2 YNNKEL (reference sequence). The CDR3 is 17 residues long. CDR3 nucleotide sequence: TGTGCCAGCAGACGGTCCGGGACCCGCTTTTCCTACAATGAGCAGTTCTTC. Its protein is CASRRSGTRFSYNEQFF.

This clonotype was observed a few times. The chain recombines TRBV7-2 with TRBJ2-5; D perhaps matches TRBD2 (6 bases). This CDR3 contains 15 residues. V lost 3 bases, J lost 3 bases, and 14 bases lay in between. CDR1 SGHTA and CDR2 FQGNSA come from the germline V gene. The CDR3: CASSLNSGGKETQYF. Here the CDR3 DNA reads TGTGCCAGCAGCTTGAACTCTGGGGGGAAAGAGACCCAGTACTTC.

This clonotype was observed many times. CDR3 nucleotide sequence: TGCGCCAGCAGCCCACTGACTAGCCCCGGGGAGCTGTTTTTT. It codes for CASSPLTSPGELFF. V gene TRBV5-1 combines with J gene TRBJ2-2, with TRBD2 identical over 7 bases. The CDR3 contains 14 residues. Germline trimming cut 4 bases from V and 6 bases from J; bases unmatched to any gene: 6. Germline V CDR1 and CDR2: SGHRS, YFSETQ.

This clonotype has only a few counts. The genes are TRBV7-9 and TRBJ1-1, with a possible D match to TRBD1 (5 bases). Germline loops: CDR1 SEHNR, CDR2 FQNEAQ (reference sequence). The CDR3 length is 14 residues. Trimming left V 2 bases short and J 3 bases short, with 10 bases between. This CDR3 is CASSLSQAYTEAFF. The CDR3 DNA is TGTGCCAGCAGCTTATCACAGGCATACACTGAAGCTTTCTTT.

This clonotype appeared a few times. This chain links TRBV24-1 with TRBJ2-2; D remains unclear. Germline CDR1 is KGHDR and CDR2 is SFDVKD. This CDR3 region has 15 residues. V dropped 1 base and J dropped 4 bases, with 9 bases sitting between them. The CDR3 region is CATSDFGSGTGELFF. CDR3 sequence (DNA): TGTGCCACCAGTGATTTTGGGTCGGGCACCGGGGAGCTGTTTTTT.